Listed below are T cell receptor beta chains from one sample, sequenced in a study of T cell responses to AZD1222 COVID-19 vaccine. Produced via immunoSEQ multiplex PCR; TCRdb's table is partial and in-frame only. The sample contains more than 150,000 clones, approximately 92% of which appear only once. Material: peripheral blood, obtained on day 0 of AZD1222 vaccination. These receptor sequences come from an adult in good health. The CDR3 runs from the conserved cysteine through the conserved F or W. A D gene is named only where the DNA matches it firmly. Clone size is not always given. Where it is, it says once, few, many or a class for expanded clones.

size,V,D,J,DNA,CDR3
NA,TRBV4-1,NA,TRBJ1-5,TGCGCCAGCAGCCAAGATATATCGGGGTATCAGCCCCAGCATTTT,CASSQDISGYQPQHF
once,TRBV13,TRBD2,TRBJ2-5,TGTGCCAGCAGCTTGGGATTACGGGGGGGCCAAGAGACCCAGTACTTC,CASSLGLRGGQETQYF
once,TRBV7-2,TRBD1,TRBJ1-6,TGTGCCAGCAGCCAGAACCCCGGGACAGCCCATTCACCCCTCCACTTT,CASSQNPGTAHSPLHF
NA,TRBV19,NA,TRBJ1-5,TGTGCCAGTAGTCCCGATCAGGGACACAATCAGCCCCAGCATTTT,CASSPDQGHNQPQHF
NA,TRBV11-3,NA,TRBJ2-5,TGTGCCAGCAGCTCAGGAAGGAGTAACCAAGAGACCCAGTACTTC,CASSSGRSNQETQYF
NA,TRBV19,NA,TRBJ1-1,TGTGCCAGTAGCACGGACCAGGGTGCTGAAGCTTTCTTT,CASSTDQGAEAFF
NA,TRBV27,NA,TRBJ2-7,TGTGCCAGCACCGACCCGACAGTCTCCTACGAGCAGTACTTC,CASTDPTVSYEQYF
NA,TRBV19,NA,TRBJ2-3,TGTGCCAGTAGTATTCGCTATATGGGGGATACGCAGTATTTT,CASSIRYMGDTQYF
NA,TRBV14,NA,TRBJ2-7,TGTGCCAGCAGCCCCTGGGGGGGCTCCTCCTACGAGCAGTACTTC,CASSPWGGSSYEQYF
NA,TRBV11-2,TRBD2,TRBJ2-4,TGTGCCAGCAGATCTGGACTAGCGGGGGGTCAACTAGCCAAAAACATTCAGTACTTC,CASRSGLAGGQLAKNIQYF
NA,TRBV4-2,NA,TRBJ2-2,TGTGCCAGCAGCCAAGGAAGGGCGACGGGGCACGCGAACACCGGGGAGCTGTTTTTT,CASSQGRATGHANTGELFF
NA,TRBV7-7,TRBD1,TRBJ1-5,TGTGCCAGCAGCCCACGGACAGGGAAGGATCAGCCCCAGCATTTT,CASSPRTGKDQPQHF
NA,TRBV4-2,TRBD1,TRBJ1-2,TGTGCCAGCAGCCAAGAGACCGGGACAGGGGTCTATGGCTACACCTTC,CASSQETGTGVYGYTF
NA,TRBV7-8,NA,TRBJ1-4,TGTGCCAGCAGCCGAGGTTCATTCGGGGAAAAACTGTTTTTT,CASSRGSFGEKLFF
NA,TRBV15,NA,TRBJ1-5,TGTGCCACCAGCCGAATTGAGGCTAGACGTCAGCCCCAGCATTTT,CATSRIEARRQPQHF
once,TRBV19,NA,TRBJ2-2,TGTGCCAGTAGTATAATGGGTACCGGGGAGCTGTTTTTT,CASSIMGTGELFF
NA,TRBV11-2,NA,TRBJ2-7,TGTGCCAGCAGCTTCGTCGACTACGAGCAGTACTTC,CASSFVDYEQYF
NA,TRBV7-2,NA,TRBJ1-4,TGTGCCAGCAGCTTTGACAGACTTAATGAAAAACTGTTTTTT,CASSFDRLNEKLFF
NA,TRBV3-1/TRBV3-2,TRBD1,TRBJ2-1,TGTGCCAGCAGCCATGACAGGGGATTCGACAATGAGCAGTTCTTC,CASSHDRGFDNEQFF
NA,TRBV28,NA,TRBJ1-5,TGTGCCAGCAGTATCGGACGGTGGGGCAATCAGCCCCAGCATTTT,CASSIGRWGNQPQHF
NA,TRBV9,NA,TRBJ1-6,TGTGCCAGCAGCGTAGCGCTGGGGGGGCAATCACCCCTCCACTTT,CASSVALGGQSPLHF
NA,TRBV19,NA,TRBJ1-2,TGTGCCAGTAGTATAGGGACCGGCCCTGTCAACTATGGCTACACCTTC,CASSIGTGPVNYGYTF
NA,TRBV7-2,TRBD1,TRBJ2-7,TGTGCCAGCAGCTTAGCCCCCCAGGGGGCCTACGAGCAGTACTTC,CASSLAPQGAYEQYF
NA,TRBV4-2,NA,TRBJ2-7,TGTGCCAGCAGCCAAGGGCGACAGTCCTACGAGCAGTACTTC,CASSQGRQSYEQYF
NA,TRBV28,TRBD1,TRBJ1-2,TGTGCCAGCAGTTTAGGACAGGGGTTCTCCTTGCGGCTTGGCTACACCTTC,CASSLGQGFSLRLGYTF
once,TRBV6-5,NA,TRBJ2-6,TGTGCCAGCACGAGCATCTCTGGGGCCAACGTCCTGACTTTC,CASTSISGANVLTF
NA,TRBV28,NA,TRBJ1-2,TGTGCCAGCAGCCGGACCCTGGACTATGGCTACACCTTC,CASSRTLDYGYTF
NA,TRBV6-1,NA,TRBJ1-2,TGTGCCAGCAGTGAATTAGTCGTCTATGGCTACACCTTC,CASSELVVYGYTF
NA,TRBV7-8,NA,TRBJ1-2,TGTGCCAGCAGTTCCGTGGTCGGTTTGTATGGCTACACCTTC,CASSSVVGLYGYTF
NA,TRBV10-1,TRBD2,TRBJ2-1,TGCGCCAGCAGTGACGGCGGGAGGGCCTGGAATGAGCAGTTCTTC,CASSDGGRAWNEQFF
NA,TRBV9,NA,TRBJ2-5,TGTGCCAGCAGCGTAGTAGGGCAGTCGGGGGAGACCCAGTACTTC,CASSVVGQSGETQYF
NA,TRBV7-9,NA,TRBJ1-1,TGTGCCAGCAGCTTAGATGGGGGGTTTACTGAAGCTTTCTTT,CASSLDGGFTEAFF
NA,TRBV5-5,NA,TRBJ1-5,TGTGCCAGCAGCTTGGCTGGACGGAGCAATCAGCCCCAGCATTTT,CASSLAGRSNQPQHF
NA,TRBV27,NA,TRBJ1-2,TGTGCCAGCAGTTCGCAGTTGAACTATGGCTACACCTTC,CASSSQLNYGYTF
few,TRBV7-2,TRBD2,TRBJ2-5,TGTGCCAGCAGCTTTTGGCCAGCGGGGAACCAAGAGACCCAGTACTTC,CASSFWPAGNQETQYF
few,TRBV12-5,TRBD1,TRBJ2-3,TGTGCTAGTGGTTTGGGGGACAGGTTCCCAGATACGCAGTATTTT,CASGLGDRFPDTQYF
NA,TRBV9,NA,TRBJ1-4,TGTGCCAGCAGCGTAGCTATGGGGCGGGAAAAACTGTTTTTT,CASSVAMGREKLFF
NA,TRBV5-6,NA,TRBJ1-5,TGTGCCAGCAGCTTGTGGCAGGGTAATCAGCCCCAGCATTTT,CASSLWQGNQPQHF
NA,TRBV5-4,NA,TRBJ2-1,TGTGCCAGCAGCTTCGACGGCAAGGAGTACAATGAGCAGTTCTTC,CASSFDGKEYNEQFF
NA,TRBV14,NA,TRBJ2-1,TGTGCCAGCAGCCAAGAGGCCTATTCTTCCTACAATGAGCAGTTCTTC,CASSQEAYSSYNEQFF
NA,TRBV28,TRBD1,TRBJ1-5,TGTGCCAGCCTACCTGGGACAGAGTACTTCCAGAGCAGACAGCCCCAGCATTTT,CASLPGTEYFQSRQPQHF
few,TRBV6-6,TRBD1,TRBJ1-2,TGTGCCAGCAGGCGAGGGACAGCGAATGGCTACACCTTC,CASRRGTANGYTF
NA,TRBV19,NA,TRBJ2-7,TGTGCCAGTAGTCCCTTCCTAATGAGGGCCAACTCCTACGAGCAGTACTTC,CASSPFLMRANSYEQYF
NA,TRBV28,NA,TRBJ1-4,TGTGCCAGCAGTTTCAGTTCCCGCGCACTGTTTTTT,CASSFSSRALFF
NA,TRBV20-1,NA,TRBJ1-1,TGCAGTGCTAGTGGGGGGAACACTGAAGCTTTCTTT,CSASGGNTEAFF
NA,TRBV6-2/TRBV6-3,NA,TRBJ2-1,TGTGCCAGCAGTTACGTTGGGGCAGGCAATGAGCAGTTCTTC,CASSYVGAGNEQFF
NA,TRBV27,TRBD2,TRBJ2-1,TGTGCCAGCAGTTCCCACCCCGATTGGACTAGCGGGGGAGATGAGCAGTTCTTC,CASSSHPDWTSGGDEQFF
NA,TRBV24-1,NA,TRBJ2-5,TGTGCCACCAGTGATTTGCAGGGGGGGGTAGGCCAAGAGACCCAGTACTTC,CATSDLQGGVGQETQYF
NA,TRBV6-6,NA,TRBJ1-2,TGTGCCAGCGGCTACGCGAGGGTTGGCTACACCTTC,CASGYARVGYTF
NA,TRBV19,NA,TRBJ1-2,TGTGCCAGTAGTTATAGCGGGGGGCTTGATGGCTACACCTTC,CASSYSGGLDGYTF
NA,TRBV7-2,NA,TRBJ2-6,TGTGCCAGCAGCTTACGATCCCCTAGAGGGGCCAACGTCCTGACTTTC,CASSLRSPRGANVLTF
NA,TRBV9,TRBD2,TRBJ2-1,TGTGCCAGCAGCTTCTCTAGGGTGGGAGCTAGCGGGAGGTCCACCTACAATGAGCAGTTCTTC,CASSFSRVGASGRSTYNEQFF
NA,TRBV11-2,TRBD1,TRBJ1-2,TGTGCCAGCAGCCGACCAGGGGGACTGCAGAATAACTATGGCTACACCTTC,CASSRPGGLQNNYGYTF
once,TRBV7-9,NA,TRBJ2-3,TGTGCCAGCAGCTTAGGCCCCCGGGACACCGATACGCAGTATTTT,CASSLGPRDTDTQYF